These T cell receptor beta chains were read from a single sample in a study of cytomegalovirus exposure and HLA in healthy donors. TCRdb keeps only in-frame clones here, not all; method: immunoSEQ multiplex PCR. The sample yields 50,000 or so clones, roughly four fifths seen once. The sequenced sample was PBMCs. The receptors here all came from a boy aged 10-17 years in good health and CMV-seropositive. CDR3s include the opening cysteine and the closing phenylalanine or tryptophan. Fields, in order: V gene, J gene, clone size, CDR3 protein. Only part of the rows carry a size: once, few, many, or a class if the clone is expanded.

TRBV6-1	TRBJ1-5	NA	CASMKGVGQPQHF
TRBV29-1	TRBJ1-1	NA	CSVLGGTEAFF
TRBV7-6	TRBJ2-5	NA	CASSPGTSGAAEPNF
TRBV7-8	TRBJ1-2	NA	CASSLGDRDGYTF
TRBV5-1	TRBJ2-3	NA	CASSLPGLAGGSTDTQYF
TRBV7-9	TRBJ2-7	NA	CSSSLRTPPDEQYF
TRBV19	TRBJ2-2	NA	CASSIKPSTGELFF
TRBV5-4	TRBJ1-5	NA	CASRPGQNNQPQHF
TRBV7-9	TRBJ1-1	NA	CASSFIHGQANTEAFF
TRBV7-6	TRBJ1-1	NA	CASSLGLSNTEAFF
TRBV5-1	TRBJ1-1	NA	CASSLGLGQMGNTEAFF
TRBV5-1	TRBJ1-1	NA	CASSPGALNTEAFF
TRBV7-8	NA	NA	CASSLEAGFYEQYF
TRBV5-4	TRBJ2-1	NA	CASSSLAAERNEQFF
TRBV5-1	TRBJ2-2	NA	CASSPLLGAGELFF
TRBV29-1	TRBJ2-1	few	CSVEVPMIQGPYNEQFF
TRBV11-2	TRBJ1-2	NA	CASSSVKGVSVGRGYTF
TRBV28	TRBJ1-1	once	CASSIRTENTEAFF
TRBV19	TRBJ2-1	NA	CASSMNSNNEQFF
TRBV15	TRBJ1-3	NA	CATSRDRGFSGNTIYF
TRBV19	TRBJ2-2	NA	CASSITRELFF
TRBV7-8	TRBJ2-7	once	CASSLEGGRWYEQYF
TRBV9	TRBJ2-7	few	CASSVGQGWHEQYF
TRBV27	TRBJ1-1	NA	CASSLRVGGDTEAFF
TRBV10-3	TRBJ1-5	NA	CAISGTLSNQPQHF
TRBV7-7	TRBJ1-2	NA	CASSSRRRWTYGYTF
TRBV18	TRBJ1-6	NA	CASSQGQGEALHF
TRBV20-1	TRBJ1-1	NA	CSALEGRGAFF
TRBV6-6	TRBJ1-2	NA	CASSYEVNYGYTF
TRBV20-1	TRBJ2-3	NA	CSARAGDTQYF
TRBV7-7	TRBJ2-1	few	CASSLGAGAGWDEQFF
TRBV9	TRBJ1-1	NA	CASTEGGSSTEAFF
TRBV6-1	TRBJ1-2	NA	CASSLGQDRYGYTF
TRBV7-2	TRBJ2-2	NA	CASSSTGAGELFF
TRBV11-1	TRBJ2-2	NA	CAIARGPGELFF
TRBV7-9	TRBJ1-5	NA	CASSLGQGRNQPQHF
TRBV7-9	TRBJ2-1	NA	CSSSVRQGTSLYNEQFF
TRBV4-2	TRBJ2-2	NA	CASSRPAGGPVGNTGELFF
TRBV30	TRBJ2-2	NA	CAWGGGHTGELFF
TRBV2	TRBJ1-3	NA	CAIYFADRRTGNTIYF
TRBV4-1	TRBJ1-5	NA	CASSQGLDQPQHF
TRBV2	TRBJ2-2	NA	CASSAANTGELFF
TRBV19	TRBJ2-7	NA	CASSIGVGAYEQYF
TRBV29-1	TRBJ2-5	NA	CSAQRSQETQYF
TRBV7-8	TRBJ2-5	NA	CASRLNSGSLQETQYF
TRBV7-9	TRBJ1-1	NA	CASSLMGGTENTEAFF
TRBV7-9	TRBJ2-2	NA	CSSIRGTGELFF
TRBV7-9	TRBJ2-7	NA	CASGGGAQSYEQYF
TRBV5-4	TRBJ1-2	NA	CASREDGNPYGYTF
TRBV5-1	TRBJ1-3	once	CASSLEYRGKGNTIYF
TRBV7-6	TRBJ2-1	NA	CASSLGFGGGEQFF
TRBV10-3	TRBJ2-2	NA	CAISELPDTSNTGELFF
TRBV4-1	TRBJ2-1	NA	CASSQDTLRGGIINEQFF
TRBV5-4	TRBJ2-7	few	CASSLPGDTYEQYF
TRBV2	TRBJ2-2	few	CASSPLRGGELFF
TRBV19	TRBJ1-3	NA	CASSAGYSTIYF
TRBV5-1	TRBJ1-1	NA	CASSLVPLNTEAFF
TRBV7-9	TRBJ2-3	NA	CASSLEVGGTDTQYF
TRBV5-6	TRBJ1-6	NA	CASSFGGADSPLHF
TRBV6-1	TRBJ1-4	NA	CASSETGSANEKLFF